Sequencing of this T cell receptor (beta chain) was carried out in a study of T cell repertoires in cytomegalovirus infection. Study context: The public TCR beta signatures pointed to both CMV infection and matching HLA type.

A single record per CDR3 protein comes from TCRdb applying MiXCR to the reads. The table shows roughly 80,000 distinct CDR3 sequences, with 35% to 45% occurring only once. Study-level findings and limits: Summed public TCR beta family frequency identified CMV carriers bearing the relevant HLA.

As concerns this clonotype: Its antigen is undetermined.

The CDR3 has 15 residues. V lost 1 base and J lost 7; bases outside the gene matches: 7. Germline assignment: CDR1 LNHNV and CDR2 YYDKDF (reference sequence). This chain links TRBV15 with TRBJ1-5, with TRBD1 identical over 7 bases. Sequences were derived from CD8+ T cells from cultured PBMCs, sampled from culture after CMV antigen stimulation. The TCR comes from a human donor in good health (CMV status not recorded). Some clones in this sample may be carry-over from other donors' samples. The CDR3 coding sequence is TGTGCCACCAGCAGAGGGAGGGGGCTGGGGCAGCCCCAGCATTTT. Amino acid sequence: CATSRGRGLGQPQHF.